What follows are 15 T cell receptor beta chains derived from one specimen sequenced in a study of T cells in Graves' hyperthyroidism and ophthalmopathy. It was RNA transcripts that yielded the amplified TCR beta CDR3 regions. Using the HTBI primer set, a first-round RT-PCR was run on the TCR CDR3. Using its own MiXCR run on the multiplex PCR reads, TCRdb lists one record per CDR3 protein. The sample includes under 350,000 distinct CDR3 sequences, about a sixth of them seen just once. The source material was blood. These receptors were collected from a woman aged 60 to 75 with Graves' ophthalmopathy.

In its sample, this clonotype was seen many times. The rearrangement uses TRBV5-1 and TRBJ1-1; a possible D gene is TRBD1 (5 bases). Per the germline V gene, CDR1 is SGHRS and CDR2 is YFSETQ. V lost 4 bases and J 5 bases, leaving 15 bases between the germline ends. The CDR3 is 14 amino acids. The CDR3 region has the DNA TGCGCCAGCAGCGCCGGGGCCCTGGGGACTGAAGCTTTCTTT. Translated: CASSAGALGTEAFF.

This clonotype was observed many times. This chain connects TRBV14 to TRBJ1-1; no clear D gene. CDR1 and CDR2 (germline): SGHDN, FVKESK. The CDR3 contains 13 residues. Trimming took 4 bases from V and 1 from J, leaving 7 bases between them. The DNA for the CDR3 is TGTGCCAGCAGCCGAAACAGGAACACTGAAGCTTTCTTT. Its protein product is CASSRNRNTEAFF. Drawing the rest from reference TRBV14 and TRBJ1-1, the complete variable domain is EAGVTQFPSHSVIEKGQTVTLRCDPISGHDNLYWYRRVMGKEIKFLLHFVKESKQDESGMPNNRFLAERTGGTYSTLKVQPAELEDSGVYFCASSRNRNTEAFFGQGTRLTVV.

This clonotype occurred many times. The chain uses TRBV6-1 and TRBJ2-1; D unclear. The germline V gene encodes CDR1 MNHNS and CDR2 SASEGT. Trimming took off 6 bases at V and 4 bases at J, with 10 bases between the two ends. CDR3 length: 13 residues. The CDR3 coding sequence is TGTGCCAGCAGGAAAACAGCTTACAATGAGCAGTTCTTC. Amino acids: CASRKTAYNEQFF.

This clonotype showed up many times. The chain carries TRBV2 and TRBJ1-5, with TRBD1 matching 9 bases. The CDR3 length is 16 residues. Germline CDR1 reads SNHLY; CDR2 reads FYNNEI. J gave up 6 bases and V 5 bases, and 11 bases lay outside the gene matches. The CDR3 DNA follows: TGTGCCAGCAGTCCCGCCCCGGGACAGGGCGGTCAGCCCCAGCATTTT. Translating it yields CASSPAPGQGGQPQHF. Full variable domain (remainder filled in from reference TRBV2 and TRBJ1-5): EPEVTQTPSHQVTQMGQEVILRCVPISNHLYFYWYRQILGQKVEFLVSFYNNEISEKSEIFDDQFSVERPDGSNFTLKIRSTKLEDSAMYFCASSPAPGQGGQPQHFGDGTRLSIL.

The chain is built from TRBV7-7 and TRBJ2-5; the D call may be TRBD1 or TRBD2 (5 bases each). This CDR3 has 14 residues. Germline V gene lookup returns CDR1 SSHAT and CDR2 FNYEAQ (reference sequence). Between the trimmed V and J ends, which lost 4 bases and 4 bases, there was a span of 13 bases. CDR3 DNA sequence: TGTGCCAGCAGCTCCGGGACGCCCCCAGAGACCCAGTACTTC. The encoded protein is CASSSGTPPETQYF.

At least ten counts were recorded for this clonotype. The J gene is TRBJ2-1, the V gene TRBV6-1; 7 bases line up with TRBD1. Germline CDR1 and CDR2: MNHNS and SASEGT. Trimming removed 5 bases from V and 0 bases from J; junction bases left unmatched: 4. CDR3 length: 15 residues. The CDR3 DNA reads as TGTGCCAGCAGTTGGGGACAGCACTCCTACAATGAGCAGTTCTTC. Residues: CASSWGQHSYNEQFF.

The table lists this clonotype with a few counts. The chain employs TRBV7-9 and TRBJ1-2; D unresolved. Trimming stripped 8 bases from V and 2 bases from J, with 12 bases between. Germline-derived CDR1 and CDR2 are SEHNR and FQNEAQ (reference sequence). CDR3 size: 13 residues. The CDR3 region has the DNA TGTGCCAGCGGATCATTTGCAAACTATGGCTACACCTTC. This gives the protein CASGSFANYGYTF.

The sample holds many counts of this clonotype. The CDR3 nucleotides are TGTGCCAGCAGCCTATTGGGACAGGATAATTCACCCCTCCACTTT. It codes for CASSLLGQDNSPLHF. The genes are TRBV7-2 and TRBJ1-6, with TRBD1 matching over 8 bases. With 5 bases clipped from V and 5 bases from J, the junction kept 5 bases outside the gene matches. The CDR3 contains 15 residues. The germline V gene has CDR1 SGHTA and CDR2 FQGNSA.

This clonotype came up many times. V and J are TRBV20-1 and TRBJ2-1; a possible D gene is TRBD1 (6 bases). V lost 3 bases, J lost 0 bases, and 9 bases lay in between. This CDR3 region has 14 residues. Germline V gene sequence: CDR1 DFQATT, CDR2 SNEGSKA (reference sequence). Here the CDR3 reads CSARGDTSYNEQFF. Here the CDR3 DNA reads TGCAGTGCTAGGGGGGACACCTCCTACAATGAGCAGTTCTTC.

Many counts were recorded for this clonotype. This chain uses TRBV18 with TRBJ1-1; possibly TRBD1 for D (5 bases). The CDR3 has 14 amino acids. V was cut by 3 bases and J by 1 base, with 9 bases left in between. The germline gives CDR1 KGHSH, CDR2 LQKENI. The CDR3 protein is CASSPQGRNTEAFF. The CDR3 DNA reads as TGTGCCAGCTCACCCCAGGGCCGGAACACTGAAGCTTTCTTT.

The CDR3 bases are TGTGCCAGTAGGGGGCAGGCCGCCGGCGAGCAGTACTTC. It translates to CASRGQAAGEQYF. The chain carries TRBV19 and TRBJ2-7; D is possibly TRBD1 (5 bases). V lost 6 bases and J lost 6, with 15 bases in between. Germline assignment: CDR1 LNHDA and CDR2 SQIVND (reference sequence). The CDR3 is made up of 13 amino acids.

This clonotype was seen repeatedly, ten times or more. The J gene is TRBJ2-7, the V gene TRBV9; TRBD1 aligns across 12 bases. CDR1 is SGDLS and CDR2 is YYNGEE in the germline V gene. The junction had 9 bases not matched to a gene; V was cut back by 3 bases and J by 5 bases. The CDR3 is 16 residues long. This CDR3 is CASSARGTGGFDEQYF. The CDR3 region has the DNA TGTGCCAGCAGCGCCCGTGGGACAGGGGGCTTCGACGAGCAGTACTTC.

This chain joins TRBV19 and TRBJ2-5, with 8 bases identical to TRBD1. The CDR3 consists of 13 residues. Germline V gene sequence: CDR1 LNHDA, CDR2 SQIVND (reference sequence). V was pared by 4 bases and J by 4 bases, with 2 bases of the junction left unmatched. The CDR3 nucleotides are TGTGCCAGTAGTAAGGGACAGGTAGAGACCCAGTACTTC. Amino acid sequence: CASSKGQVETQYF.

In this sample, this clonotype turned up once. The gene calls are TRBV4-3 and TRBJ2-7, with unresolved D. The CDR3 contains 16 residues. CDR1 is LGHNA and CDR2 is YSLEER in the germline V gene. V shed 0 bases and J shed 4 bases, with 16 bases lying between them. CDR3 DNA sequence: TGCGCCAGCAGCCAAGAACATCAGGTTAGAATGTACGAGCAGTACTTC. Residues: CASSQEHQVRMYEQYF.

This clonotype has at least ten counts. This rearrangement joins TRBV12-5 to TRBJ1-2; D gene unclear. Germline V CDR1 and CDR2: LGHNT, FRNRAP. The CDR3 consists of 14 residues. V was clipped by 7 bases and J by 5 bases, with 17 bases between them. The CDR3 reads CASATLDIKYGYTF. The CDR3 coding sequence is TGTGCTAGTGCCACCCTCGACATCAAGTATGGCTACACCTTC.